The 26 T cell receptor beta chains below all came from one sample that was sequenced in a study of T cells after yellow fever vaccination. One entry per CDR3 protein results from TCRdb running MiXCR on the 5' RACE reads. This table has approximately 150,000 distinct CDR3 sequences, approximately 10% appearing once. Sequences were derived from CD8+ T cells sorted from PBMCs, sampled 45 days after the yellow fever booster vaccination. These receptors were taken from a man aged 18-30 years who received the YFV17D yellow fever vaccine.

The V gene is TRBV11-2, the J gene TRBJ1-2; a weak D match, TRBD1 (6 bases). The V gene lost 2 bases and the J gene lost 1 base, with 11 bases spanning the gap. This CDR3 has 15 amino acids. Germline V gene sequence: CDR1 SGHAT, CDR2 FQNNGV. The CDR3 nucleotides read TGTGCCAGCAGCTTATTCGGGGGGCTTAACTATGGCTACACCTTC. Protein: CASSLFGGLNYGYTF. Full variable domain (rest looked up from reference TRBV11-2 and TRBJ1-2): EAGVAQSPRYKIIEKRQSVAFWCNPISGHATLYWYQQILGQGPKLLIQFQNNGVVDDSQLPKDRFSAERLKGVDSTLKIQPAKLEDSAVYLCASSLFGGLNYGYTFGSGTRLTVV.

This clonotype was counted between two and nine times. The chain combines TRBV10-2 with TRBJ2-1, with D possibly TRBD2 on 6 matching bases. Germline V lookup: CDR1 WSHSY, CDR2 SAAADI. Trimming removed 8 bases from V and 2 bases from J, with 19 bases in between. This CDR3 region has 16 residues. The CDR3 DNA reads TGCGCCAGCCGCCCCCCCTTCAGCGGGCCCTACAATGAGCAGTTCTTC. Translated: CASRPPFSGPYNEQFF.

Only a few counts were recorded for this clonotype. The V and J genes are TRBV7-9 and TRBJ1-3; D gene uncertain. This CDR3 is 15 amino acids long. CDR1 and CDR2 from the germline V gene are SEHNR and FQNEAQ (reference sequence). V was shortened by 5 bases and J by 4 bases, with 15 bases between the two germline ends. The CDR3, as DNA: TGTGCCAGCAGCCCAGGCCTCGCAACCGGAAACACCATATATTTT. Its translation is CASSPGLATGNTIYF. The full variable domain, its missing parts supplied by reference TRBV7-9 and TRBJ1-3, is DTGVSQNPRHKITKRGQNVTFRCDPISEHNRLYWYRQTLGQGPEFLTYFQNEAQLEKSRLLSDRFSAERPKGSFSTLEIQRTEQGDSAMYLCASSPGLATGNTIYFGEGSWLTVV.

The V and J genes are TRBV7-2 and TRBJ2-3, with TRBD2 matching 15 bases. Looked up from germline, CDR1 is SGHTA and CDR2 is FQGNSA. V dropped 3 bases and J dropped 0; count of bases not matched to a gene: 4. The CDR3 spans 18 residues. The CDR3 loop is CASSFGTSGGQSTDTQYF. CDR3 DNA sequence: TGTGCCAGCAGCTTTGGGACTAGCGGGGGGCAGAGCACAGATACGCAGTATTTT.

This clonotype has a handful of counts. The chain carries TRBV15 and TRBJ1-1, with D unresolved. Germline-derived CDR1 and CDR2 are LNHNV and YYDKDF (reference sequence). There are 15 residues in the CDR3. V lost 0 bases and J lost 5, with 13 bases in between. The CDR3 DNA reads as TGTGCCACCAGCAGAGATTGGGGAGGCAGGACTGAAGCTTTCTTT. It encodes CATSRDWGGRTEAFF.

This clonotype turned up a few times. In DNA form, the CDR3 reads TGTGCCAGCAGTCGCCGGGACAGGGGAAGGAACACTGAAGCTTTCTTT. This codes for CASSRRDRGRNTEAFF. The V and J genes are TRBV7-9 and TRBJ1-1; 10 bases line up with TRBD1. The CDR3 is 16 residues long. Germline V gene lookup returns CDR1 SEHNR and CDR2 FQNEAQ (reference sequence). V lost 6 bases to trimming and J lost 1 base; unmatched junction nucleotides: 8.

This clonotype was counted a few times. The V gene is TRBV23-1, the J gene TRBJ2-3; TRBD2 might be the D (6 bases). TRBV23-1 is known as an ORF, though its function is uncertain. This CDR3 spans 19 amino acids. Trimming cost V 1 base and J 0 bases, with 20 bases left between them. CDR3 nucleotide sequence: TGCGCCAGCAGTCAATTACCCAAAATAACAGCGGGTAGCACAGATACGCAGTATTTT. This encodes CASSQLPKITAGSTDTQYF.

This clonotype was counted at least ten times. The chain uses TRBV7-2 and TRBJ1-5; D possibly corresponds to TRBD1 (6 bases). Trimming removed 3 bases at V and 1 base at J, with 16 bases between. Germline CDR1 reads SGHTA; CDR2 reads FQGNSA. CDR3 length equals 17 residues. CDR3 amino acids: CASSLWHSGQSNQPQHF. The DNA for the CDR3 is TGTGCCAGCAGCTTGTGGCACTCGGGACAAAGCAATCAGCCCCAGCATTTT.

This chain links TRBV20-1 with TRBJ1-5, with unresolved D. The germline CDR1 and CDR2 sequences are DFQATT and SNEGSKA (reference sequence). V was clipped by 2 bases and J by 2 bases, with 4 bases between them. The CDR3 extends over 12 amino acids. CDR3 amino acids: CSARQGNQPQHF. The CDR3 DNA reads TGCAGTGCTAGACAGGGCAATCAGCCCCAGCATTTT.

This chain joins TRBV12-3 or TRBV12-4 and TRBJ2-1; 7 bases are shared with TRBD2. This CDR3 spans 14 amino acids. V trimming: 6 bases; J trimming: 8 bases; junction bases outside the gene matches: 10. This CDR3 reads CASSPRRGGYEQFF. CDR3 nucleotide sequence: TGTGCCAGCAGCCCTAGGAGGGGAGGGTATGAGCAGTTCTTC.

This clonotype appeared a few times. The gene calls are TRBV27 and TRBJ2-5; weak D call: TRBD2 (6 bases). V lost 5 bases, J lost 1 base, and 26 bases lay in between. Germline loops: CDR1 MNHEY, CDR2 SMNVEV (reference sequence). The CDR3 runs to 19 residues. CDR3 sequence: CASSADPQGLPNPQETQYF. The CDR3 DNA follows: TGTGCCAGCAGTGCAGATCCCCAAGGACTACCCAACCCCCAAGAGACCCAGTACTTC.

The chain links TRBV7-9 to TRBJ2-2; 7 nucleotides line up with TRBD1. Germline CDR1 and CDR2: SEHNR and FQNEAQ (reference sequence). Unmatched junction bases numbered 6, after V lost 4 bases and J lost 1 base. The CDR3 has 16 residues. The CDR3 bases are TGTGCCAGCAGCTCAGGGGGACAGTTGAACACCGGGGAGCTGTTTTTT. The encoded protein is CASSSGGQLNTGELFF. Full variable domain (rest looked up from reference TRBV7-9 and TRBJ2-2): DTGVSQNPRHKITKRGQNVTFRCDPISEHNRLYWYRQTLGQGPEFLTYFQNEAQLEKSRLLSDRFSAERPKGSFSTLEIQRTEQGDSAMYLCASSSGGQLNTGELFFGEGSRLTVL.

There are a few counts of this clonotype. This rearrangement joins TRBV7-9 to TRBJ2-5; possible D gene TRBD2, 7 bases. Trimming pared 5 bases from V and 4 bases from J, leaving 17 bases between. The germline V gene encodes CDR1 SEHNR and CDR2 FQNEAQ (reference sequence). The CDR3 spans 15 residues. The CDR3, as DNA: TGTGCCAGCAGCCCTCCGTCGGGGGGCCCAGAGACCCAGTACTTC. It translates to CASSPPSGGPETQYF.

CDR3 DNA: TGTGCCAGCAGTGAAGGGTCAACAGGCGGGGCACCCCTCCACTTT. It is translated as CASSEGSTGGAPLHF. This chain joins TRBV6-1 and TRBJ1-6; weak D call: TRBD1 (5 bases). Germline V gives CDR1 MNHNS, CDR2 SASEGT. CDR3 length: 15 amino acids. The V end was cut by 1 base, the J end by 11 bases, with 15 bases between.

V is TRBV4-1 and J is TRBJ2-1; no definite D call. The CDR3 has 12 residues. Trimming stripped 3 bases from V and 8 bases from J, with 8 bases between. Per germline, CDR1 MGHRA and CDR2 YSYEKL. The CDR3 DNA sequence: TGCGCCAGCAGCCAGGATGGGGATGAGCAGTTCTTC. The encoded protein is CASSQDGDEQFF.

This clonotype was seen ten or more times. The chain combines TRBV6-2 or TRBV6-3 with TRBJ1-6; 10 positions agree with TRBD1. V was clipped by 6 bases and J by 7 bases; unmatched bases: 9. CDR1 and CDR2 (germline): MNHEY, SVGEGT. This CDR3 has 16 amino acids. The CDR3, as DNA: TGTGCCAGCAGGATCAAAATGACAGGGGGCAATTCACCCCTCCACTTT. Protein: CASRIKMTGGNSPLHF.

The rearrangement uses TRBV6-1 and TRBJ2-7, with D possibly being TRBD2 (6 bases). CDR3 length: 14 amino acids. Germline loops: CDR1 MNHNS, CDR2 SASEGT. The germline V and J ends were trimmed by 6 bases and 2 bases, with 14 bases remaining between them. In DNA form, the CDR3 reads TGTGCCAGCAGAACGCCCGGGGGTCCCTACGAGCAGTACGTC. Its translation: CASRTPGGPYEQYV.

The table lists this clonotype with a few counts. The chain couples TRBV2 to TRBJ1-3; 9 bases are a match to TRBD1. The trim removed 8 bases at V and 3 bases at J, leaving 5 bases unmatched. CDR1 and CDR2 from the germline V gene are SNHLY and FYNNEI. CDR3 size: 14 residues. The CDR3 spells CASQQGANGNTIYF. The CDR3 DNA sequence: TGTGCCAGCCAACAGGGGGCTAATGGAAACACCATATATTTT.

The sample holds a few counts of this clonotype. This chain uses TRBV5-4 with TRBJ2-2; D unclear. Germline V CDR1 and CDR2: SGHNT, YYREEE (reference sequence). V was clipped by 3 bases and J by 6 bases, with 15 bases between them. The CDR3 runs 15 residues. The CDR3 is CASSSPNLGSGELFF. The CDR3 bases are TGTGCCAGCAGCTCCCCCAATTTGGGTTCCGGGGAGCTGTTTTTT.

This clonotype was recorded many times. This rearrangement joins TRBV20-1 to TRBJ2-5; 8 nucleotides line up with TRBD2. V shed 1 base and J 1 base; nucleotides not matched to a gene: 5. The germline V gene encodes CDR1 DFQATT and CDR2 SNEGSKA (reference sequence). The CDR3 loop spans 15 amino acids. Here the CDR3 DNA reads TGCAGTGCTAGAGGCCCAGGGACTAGCCAAGAGACCCAGTACTTC. It encodes CSARGPGTSQETQYF.

This clonotype was observed a handful of times. CDR3 coding DNA: TGTGCCAGCAGCCGGACAGAGCTGGACATTCAGTACTTC. This sequence encodes CASSRTELDIQYF. This chain uses TRBV14 with TRBJ2-4; D may be TRBD1 (6 bases). The V and J ends lost 4 bases and 8 bases respectively, with 12 bases between them. The CDR3 runs 13 residues. Per germline, CDR1 SGHDN and CDR2 FVKESK.

This clonotype showed up just a few times. This chain's CDR3 is CASSQRWGDRGFYSEAFF. The CDR3 DNA reads TGTGCCAGCAGCCAGCGTTGGGGGGACAGGGGGTTTTATTCTGAAGCTTTCTTT. The gene calls are TRBV7-2 and TRBJ1-1; TRBD1 aligns across 11 bases. The germline V gene has CDR1 SGHTA and CDR2 FQGNSA. The CDR3 spans 18 residues. Losses at the gene ends were 5 bases for V and 6 bases for J; bases not matched to a gene: 17.

In its sample, this clonotype was seen many times. This rearrangement joins TRBV28 to TRBJ2-1; tentative D call: TRBD2 (6 bases). Germline CDR1 MDHEN, CDR2 SYDVKM. The CDR3 runs to 18 residues. V was pared by 7 bases and J by 5 bases, with 27 bases between. The CDR3 is CASNTASGTQAFNNEQFF. The CDR3 DNA reads TGTGCCAGCAATACCGCCTCCGGGACTCAAGCCTTTAACAATGAGCAGTTCTTC.

There are a few counts of this clonotype. J is TRBJ1-1 and V is TRBV6-2 or TRBV6-3, with D tentatively TRBD1 (5 bases). Germline V gene data show CDR1 as MNHEY and CDR2 as SVGEGT. The ends were cut back, 1 base at V and 0 bases at J, with 9 bases in the middle. CDR3 length: 15 amino acids. CDR3: CASSYWGRLNTEAFF. Here the CDR3 DNA reads TGTGCCAGCAGTTACTGGGGACGGTTGAACACTGAAGCTTTCTTT.

This clonotype was seen a handful of times. The chain joins TRBV28 to TRBJ2-5; TRBD2 might be the D (6 bases). This CDR3 spans 14 amino acids. V was pared by 2 bases and J by 9 bases, with 16 bases between. Germline V gene sequence: CDR1 MDHEN, CDR2 SYDVKM. The CDR3: CASSLIYEPGAQYF. As DNA, the CDR3 is TGTGCCAGCAGTTTAATCTATGAGCCGGGGGCCCAGTACTTC. Using reference TRBV28 and TRBJ2-5 for the parts outside the CDR3, the full variable domain is DVKVTQSSRYLVKRTGEKVFLECVQDMDHENMFWYRQDPGLGLRLIYFSYDVKMKEKGDIPEGYSVSREKKERFSLILESASTNQTSMYLCASSLIYEPGAQYFGPGTRLLVL.

This chain links TRBV5-6 with TRBJ2-1; D uncertain. V shed 4 bases and J shed 5 bases, with 13 bases lying between them. The CDR3 is made up of 14 amino acids. Germline V gives CDR1 SGHDT, CDR2 YYEEEE. The CDR3, as DNA: TGTGCCAGCAGCCCGCCACCACAGCACAATGAGCAGTTCTTC. Residues: CASSPPPQHNEQFF.